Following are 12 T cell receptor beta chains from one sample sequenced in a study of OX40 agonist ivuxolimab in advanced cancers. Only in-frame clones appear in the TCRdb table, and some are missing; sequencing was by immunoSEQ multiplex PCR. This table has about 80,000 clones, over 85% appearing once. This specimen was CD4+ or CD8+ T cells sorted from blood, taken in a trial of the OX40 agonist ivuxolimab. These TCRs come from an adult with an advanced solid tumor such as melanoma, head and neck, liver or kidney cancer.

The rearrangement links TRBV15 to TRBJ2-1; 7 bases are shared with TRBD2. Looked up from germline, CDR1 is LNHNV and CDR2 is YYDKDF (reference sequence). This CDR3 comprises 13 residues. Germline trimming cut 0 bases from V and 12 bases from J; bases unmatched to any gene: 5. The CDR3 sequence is CATSRESGGSQFF. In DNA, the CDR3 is TGTGCCACCAGCAGAGAATCCGGGGGGTCGCAGTTCTTC.

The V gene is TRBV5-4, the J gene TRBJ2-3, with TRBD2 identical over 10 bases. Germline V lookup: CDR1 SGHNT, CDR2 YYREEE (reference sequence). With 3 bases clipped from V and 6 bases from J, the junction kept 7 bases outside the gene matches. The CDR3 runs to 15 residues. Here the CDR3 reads CASSSTSGTFDTQYF. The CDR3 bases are TGTGCCAGCAGCTCAACTAGCGGGACATTCGATACGCAGTATTTT. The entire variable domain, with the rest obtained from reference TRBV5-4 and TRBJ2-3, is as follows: ETGVTQSPTHLIKTRGQQVTLRCSSQSGHNTVSWYQQALGQGPQFIFQYYREEENGRGNFPPRFSGLQFPNYSSELNVNALELDDSALYLCASSSTSGTFDTQYFGPGTRLTVL.

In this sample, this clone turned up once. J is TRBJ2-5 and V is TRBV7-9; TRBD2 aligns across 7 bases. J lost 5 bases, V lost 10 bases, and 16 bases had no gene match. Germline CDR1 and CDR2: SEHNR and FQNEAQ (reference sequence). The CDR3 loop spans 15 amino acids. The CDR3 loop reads CATKTTWGGSETQYF. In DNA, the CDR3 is TGTGCCACCAAAACGACTTGGGGGGGATCGGAGACCCAGTACTTC.

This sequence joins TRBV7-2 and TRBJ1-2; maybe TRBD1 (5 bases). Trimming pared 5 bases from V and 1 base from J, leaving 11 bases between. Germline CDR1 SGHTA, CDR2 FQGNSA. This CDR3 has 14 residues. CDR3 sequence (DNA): TGTGCCAGCAGCCGGGGACCACTTAACTATGGCTACACCTTC. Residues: CASSRGPLNYGYTF.

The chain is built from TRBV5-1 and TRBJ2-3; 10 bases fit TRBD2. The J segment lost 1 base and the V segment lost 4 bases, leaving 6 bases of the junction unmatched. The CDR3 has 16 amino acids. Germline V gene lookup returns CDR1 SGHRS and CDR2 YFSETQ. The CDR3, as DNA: TGCGCCAGCAGCGTCCCCCTAGCGGGGGGCACAGATACGCAGTATTTT. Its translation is CASSVPLAGGTDTQYF.

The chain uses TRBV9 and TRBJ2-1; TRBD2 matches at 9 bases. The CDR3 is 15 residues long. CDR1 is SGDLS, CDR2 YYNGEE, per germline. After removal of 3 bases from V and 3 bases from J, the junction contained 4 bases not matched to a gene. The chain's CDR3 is CASSASSGNYNEQFF. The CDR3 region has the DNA TGTGCCAGCAGCGCCTCTAGCGGGAACTACAATGAGCAGTTCTTC.

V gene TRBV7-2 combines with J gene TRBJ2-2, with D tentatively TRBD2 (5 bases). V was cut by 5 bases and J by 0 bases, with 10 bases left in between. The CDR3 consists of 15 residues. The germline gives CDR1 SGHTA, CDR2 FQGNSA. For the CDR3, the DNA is TGTGCCAGCAGCCAGCGGCGGACGAACACCGGGGAGCTGTTTTTT. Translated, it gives CASSQRRTNTGELFF.

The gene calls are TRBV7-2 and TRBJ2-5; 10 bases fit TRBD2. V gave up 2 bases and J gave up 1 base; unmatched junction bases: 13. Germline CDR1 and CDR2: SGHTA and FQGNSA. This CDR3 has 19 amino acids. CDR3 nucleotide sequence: TGTGCCAGCAGCTTATCGGCCGCGAGCGGGAGGGCCGCCCAAGAGACCCAGTACTTC. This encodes CASSLSAASGRAAQETQYF.

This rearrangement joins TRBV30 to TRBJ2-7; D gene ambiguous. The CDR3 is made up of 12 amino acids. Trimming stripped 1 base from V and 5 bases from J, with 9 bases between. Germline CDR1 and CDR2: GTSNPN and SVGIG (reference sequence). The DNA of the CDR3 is TGTGCCTGGAGTGCCGAGGCCCACGAGCAGTACTTC. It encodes CAWSAEAHEQYF.

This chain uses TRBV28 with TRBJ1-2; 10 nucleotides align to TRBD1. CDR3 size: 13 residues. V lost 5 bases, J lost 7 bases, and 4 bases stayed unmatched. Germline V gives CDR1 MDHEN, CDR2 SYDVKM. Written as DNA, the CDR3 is TGTGCCAGCAGTCTGACAGGGGGCCGTGGCTACACCTTC. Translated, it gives CASSLTGGRGYTF.

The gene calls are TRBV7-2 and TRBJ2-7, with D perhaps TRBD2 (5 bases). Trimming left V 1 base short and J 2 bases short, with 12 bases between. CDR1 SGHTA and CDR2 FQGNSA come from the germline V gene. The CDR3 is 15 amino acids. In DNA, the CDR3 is TGTGCCAGCAGCTTAGATCCGGGGAAGACCTACGAGCAGTACTTC. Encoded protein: CASSLDPGKTYEQYF.

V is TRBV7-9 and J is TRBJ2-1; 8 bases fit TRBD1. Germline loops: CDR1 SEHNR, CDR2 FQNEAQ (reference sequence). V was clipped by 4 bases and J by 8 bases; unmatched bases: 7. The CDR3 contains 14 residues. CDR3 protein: CASSSGQGRHEQFF. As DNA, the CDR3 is TGTGCCAGCAGCTCCGGACAGGGAAGGCATGAGCAGTTCTTC.